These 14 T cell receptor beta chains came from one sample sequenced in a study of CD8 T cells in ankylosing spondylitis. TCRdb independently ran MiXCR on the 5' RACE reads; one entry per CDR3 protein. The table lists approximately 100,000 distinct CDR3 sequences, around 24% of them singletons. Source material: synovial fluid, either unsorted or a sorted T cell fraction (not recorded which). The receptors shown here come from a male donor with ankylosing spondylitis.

This chain's CDR3 is CASSYDGSSYNEQFF. DNA for the CDR3: TGTGCCAGCAGTTACGACGGAAGCTCCTACAATGAGCAGTTCTTC. The chain is built from TRBV6-5 and TRBJ2-1; D is unresolved. The V end lost 2 bases, the J end lost 0 bases, and 8 bases lay between the germline ends. The CDR3 is made up of 15 amino acids. CDR1 and CDR2 from the germline V gene are MNHEY and SVGAGI.

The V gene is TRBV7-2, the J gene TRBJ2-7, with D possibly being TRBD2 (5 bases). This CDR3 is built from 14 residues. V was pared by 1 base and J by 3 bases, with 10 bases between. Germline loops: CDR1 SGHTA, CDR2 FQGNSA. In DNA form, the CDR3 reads TGTGCCAGCAGCTTAGGCGGGCCTATCTACGAGCAGTACTTC. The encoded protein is CASSLGGPIYEQYF.

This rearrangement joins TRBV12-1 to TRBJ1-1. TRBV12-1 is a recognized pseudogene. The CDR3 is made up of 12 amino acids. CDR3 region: CASSALGPEAFF. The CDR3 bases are TGTGCCAGCAGCGCCCTAGGGCCTGAAGCTTTCTTT.

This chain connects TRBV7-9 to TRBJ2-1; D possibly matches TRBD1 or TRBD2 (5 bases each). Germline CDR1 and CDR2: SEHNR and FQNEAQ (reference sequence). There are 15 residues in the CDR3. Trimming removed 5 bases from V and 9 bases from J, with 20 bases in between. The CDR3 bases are TGTGCCAGCAGCGCAAGAGGGACGTCAGTCAGTGAGCAGTTCTTC. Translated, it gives CASSARGTSVSEQFF.

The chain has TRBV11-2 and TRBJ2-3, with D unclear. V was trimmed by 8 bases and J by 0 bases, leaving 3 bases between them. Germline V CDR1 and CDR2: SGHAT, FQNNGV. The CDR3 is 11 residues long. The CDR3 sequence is CASGSTDTQYF. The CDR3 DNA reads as TGTGCCAGCGGAAGCACAGATACGCAGTATTTT.

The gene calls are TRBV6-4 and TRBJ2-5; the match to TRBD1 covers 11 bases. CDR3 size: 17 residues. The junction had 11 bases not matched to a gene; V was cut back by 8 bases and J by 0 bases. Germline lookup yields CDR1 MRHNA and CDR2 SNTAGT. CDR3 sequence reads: CASPLGRDRGYQETQYF. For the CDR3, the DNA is TGTGCCAGCCCCCTCGGGCGGGACAGGGGGTACCAAGAGACCCAGTACTTC.

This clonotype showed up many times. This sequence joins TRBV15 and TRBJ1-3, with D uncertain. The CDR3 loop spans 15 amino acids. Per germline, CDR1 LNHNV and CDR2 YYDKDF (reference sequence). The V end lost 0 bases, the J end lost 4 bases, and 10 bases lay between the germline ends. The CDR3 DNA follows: TGTGCCACCAGCAGAGACGCGGACGCAGGAAACACCATATATTTT. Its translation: CATSRDADAGNTIYF.

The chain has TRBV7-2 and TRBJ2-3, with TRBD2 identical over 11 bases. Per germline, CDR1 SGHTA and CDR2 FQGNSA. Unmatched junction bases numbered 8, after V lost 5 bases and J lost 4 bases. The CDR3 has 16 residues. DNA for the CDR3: TGTGCCAGCAGCACAGAACTAGCGGGAGTGGCAGATACGCAGTATTTT. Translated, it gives CASSTELAGVADTQYF. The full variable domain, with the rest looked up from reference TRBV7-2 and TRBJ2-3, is GAGVSQSPSNKVTEKGKDVELRCDPISGHTALYWYRQSLGQGLEFLIYFQGNSAPDKSGLPSDRFSAERTGGSVSTLTIQRTQQEDSAVYLCASSTELAGVADTQYFGPGTRLTVL.

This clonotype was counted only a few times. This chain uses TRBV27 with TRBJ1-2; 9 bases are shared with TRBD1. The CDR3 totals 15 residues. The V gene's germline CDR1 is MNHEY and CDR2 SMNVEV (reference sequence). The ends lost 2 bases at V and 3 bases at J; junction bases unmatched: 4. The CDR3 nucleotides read TGTGCCAGCAGTTTAACCGGACAGGGGTACTATGGCTACACCTTC. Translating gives CASSLTGQGYYGYTF.

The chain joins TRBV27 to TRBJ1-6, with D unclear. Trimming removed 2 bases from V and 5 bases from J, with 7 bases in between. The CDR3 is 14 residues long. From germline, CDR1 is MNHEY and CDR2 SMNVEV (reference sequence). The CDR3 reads CASSLAANNSPLHF. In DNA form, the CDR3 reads TGTGCCAGCAGTTTAGCAGCCAATAATTCACCCCTCCACTTT.

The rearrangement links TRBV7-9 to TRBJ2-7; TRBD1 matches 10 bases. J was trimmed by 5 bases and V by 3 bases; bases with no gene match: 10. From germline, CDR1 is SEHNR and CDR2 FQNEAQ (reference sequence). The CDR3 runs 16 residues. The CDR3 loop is CASSLPGQGIWNEQYF. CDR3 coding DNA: TGTGCCAGCAGCTTGCCGGGACAGGGGATTTGGAACGAGCAGTACTTC.

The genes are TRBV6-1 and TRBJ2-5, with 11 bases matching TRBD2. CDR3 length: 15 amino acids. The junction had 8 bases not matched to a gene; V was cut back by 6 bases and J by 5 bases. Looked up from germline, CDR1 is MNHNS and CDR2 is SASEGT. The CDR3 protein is CASRELAGASETQYF. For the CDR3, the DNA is TGTGCCAGCAGGGAACTAGCGGGAGCTTCGGAGACCCAGTACTTC.

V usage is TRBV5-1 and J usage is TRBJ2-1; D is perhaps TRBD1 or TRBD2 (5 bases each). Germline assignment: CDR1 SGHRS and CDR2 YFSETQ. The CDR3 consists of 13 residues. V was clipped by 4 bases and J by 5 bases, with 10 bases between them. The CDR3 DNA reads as TGCGCCAGCAGCCCGGGACCTAACAATGAGCAGTTCTTC. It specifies CASSPGPNNEQFF. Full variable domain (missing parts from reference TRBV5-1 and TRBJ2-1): KAGVTQTPRYLIKTRGQQVTLSCSPISGHRSVSWYQQTPGQGLQFLFEYFSETQRNKGNFPGRFSGRQFSNSRSEMNVSTLELGDSALYLCASSPGPNNEQFFGPGTRLTVL.

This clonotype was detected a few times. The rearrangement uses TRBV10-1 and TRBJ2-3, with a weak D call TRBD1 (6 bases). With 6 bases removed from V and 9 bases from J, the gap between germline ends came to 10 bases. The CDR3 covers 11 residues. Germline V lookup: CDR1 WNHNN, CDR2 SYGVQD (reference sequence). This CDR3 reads CASSVDRTQYF. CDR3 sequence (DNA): TGCGCCAGCAGCGTAGACAGGACGCAGTATTTT.